This passage covers 16 T cell receptor beta chains from one sample sequenced in a study of blood T cell repertoires in COVID-19. Profiled with immunoSEQ multiplex PCR; TCRdb holds only in-frame clones, not every one. The data show some 100,000 clones, 75% to 85% seen once. Sequenced: peripheral blood. Receptors originate from a human donor in a cohort sampled during active COVID-19.

V usage is TRBV28 and J usage is TRBJ2-7; 7 bases align to TRBD1. The V segment lost 6 bases and the J segment 4 bases; nucleotides outside the gene matches: 12. The CDR3 extends over 15 amino acids. Per germline, CDR1 MDHEN and CDR2 SYDVKM. DNA of the CDR3: TGTGCCAGCAGAGAGACCCCAGGGGGAGTATACGAGCAGTACTTC. Translation gives CASRETPGGVYEQYF.

For this clone: The same CDR3 also results from other DNA sequences found in this sample. The V call is TRBV7-9, the J call TRBJ1-1, with TRBD1 matching 7 bases. Germline CDR1 reads SEHNR; CDR2 reads FQNEAQ (reference sequence). V dropped 5 bases and J dropped 1; count of bases not matched to a gene: 7. This CDR3 spans 15 amino acids. The CDR3 loop is CASSLRQGPNTEAFF. The CDR3 DNA is TGTGCCAGCAGCCTCAGACAGGGTCCGAACACTGAAGCTTTCTTT.

The chain recombines TRBV6-5 with TRBJ1-1; D unresolved. Germline V gene data show CDR1 as MNHEY and CDR2 as SVGAGI. This CDR3 spans 15 amino acids. The ends were cut back, 6 bases at V and 1 base at J, with 15 bases in the middle. CDR3 nucleotide sequence: TGTGCCAGCAGCCAAATCCTCACCGGGAACACTGAAGCTTTCTTT. Translation gives CASSQILTGNTEAFF.

This clone was seen only once. V and J are TRBV7-9 and TRBJ2-7; a weak D match, TRBD1 (6 bases). Germline assignment: CDR1 SEHNR and CDR2 FQNEAQ (reference sequence). The CDR3 has 12 amino acids. Trimming removed 5 bases at V and 5 bases at J, with 10 bases between. DNA of the CDR3: TGTGCCAGCAGCCAGGACAGCCACGAGCAGTACTTC. This translates into CASSQDSHEQYF.

The V gene is TRBV30, the J gene TRBJ1-1; the D is unclear. From germline, CDR1 is GTSNPN and CDR2 SVGIG (reference sequence). The CDR3 runs to 13 residues. V gave up 4 bases and J gave up 2 bases, with 11 bases separating them. In DNA form, the CDR3 reads TGTGCCTGGAATCGACAACCAAACACTGAAGCTTTCTTT. Translated: CAWNRQPNTEAFF.

V and J are TRBV7-9 and TRBJ2-3; 9 bases line up with TRBD2. CDR3 size: 19 residues. Looked up from germline, CDR1 is SEHNR and CDR2 is FQNEAQ (reference sequence). V lost 5 bases, J lost 0 bases, and 15 bases stayed unmatched. The CDR3 DNA reads TGTGCCAGCAGCCCCAAGGGGGCGGGAGGGCCAAGTAGCACAGATACGCAGTATTTT. Protein sequence: CASSPKGAGGPSSTDTQYF.

The gene calls are TRBV2 and TRBJ1-6; weak D call: TRBD1 (5 bases). Trimming took off 10 bases at V and 6 bases at J, with 25 bases between the two ends. CDR3 length: 17 amino acids. Germline V lookup: CDR1 SNHLY, CDR2 FYNNEI. CDR3 sequence: CATKSRQIGAINSPLHF. The DNA for the CDR3 is TGTGCCACGAAATCTAGACAAATAGGGGCCATTAATTCACCCCTCCACTTT.

This clone was observed a single time. This chain uses TRBV7-2 with TRBJ1-4, with TRBD1 as a possible D gene (5 bases). CDR3 length: 15 residues. Trimming stripped 5 bases from V and 0 bases from J, with 10 bases between. Germline V gene lookup returns CDR1 SGHTA and CDR2 FQGNSA. The CDR3 coding sequence is TGTGCCAGCAGCGAAGAAGGGGCAACTAATGAAAAACTGTTTTTT. Translation gives CASSEEGATNEKLFF.

The chain links TRBV11-3 to TRBJ2-1; possibly TRBD1 for D (8 bases). CDR1 SGHNT and CDR2 YENEEA come from the germline V gene. V gave up 0 bases and J gave up 4 bases, with 16 bases separating them. The CDR3 runs 17 residues. The CDR3 region has the DNA TGTGCCAGCAGCTTAGATCGGGGGGACAGGAGATACAATGAGCAGTTCTTC. The encoded protein is CASSLDRGDRRYNEQFF. Variable domain in full (rest from reference TRBV11-3 and TRBJ2-1): EAGVVQSPRYKIIEKKQPVAFWCNPISGHNTLYWYLQNLGQGPELLIRYENEEAVDDSQLPKDRFSAERLKGVDSTLKIQPAELGDSAVYLCASSLDRGDRRYNEQFFGPGTRLTVL.

The CDR3 region has the DNA TGTGCCAGTAGGGACTGGGACAGAATAAACTATGGCTACACCTTC. Translation: CASRDWDRINYGYTF. The chain joins TRBV19 to TRBJ1-2; 7 bases are a match to TRBD1. CDR3 size: 15 residues. The germline V gene has CDR1 LNHDA and CDR2 SQIVND (reference sequence). The trim removed 6 bases at V and 2 bases at J, leaving 9 bases unmatched.

J is TRBJ2-2 and V is TRBV9; no reliable D call. V was trimmed by 4 bases and J by 2 bases, leaving 6 bases between them. The CDR3 length is 13 residues. Per germline, CDR1 SGDLS and CDR2 YYNGEE. For the CDR3, the DNA is TGTGCCAGCAGCCCGACTAACACCGGGGAGCTGTTTTTT. Translating it yields CASSPTNTGELFF.

V gene TRBV19 combines with J gene TRBJ1-2, with TRBD1 matching over 7 bases. The CDR3 runs 17 residues. Germline CDR1 and CDR2: LNHDA and SQIVND (reference sequence). Trimming removed 6 bases from V and 7 bases from J; junction bases left unmatched: 20. CDR3 amino acids: CASSPINRGPSLGGYTF. CDR3 DNA sequence: TGTGCCAGTAGCCCAATTAACAGGGGTCCTTCGTTAGGTGGCTACACCTTC.

The chain combines TRBV3-1 (or the pseudogene TRBV3-2) with TRBJ2-5; TRBD2 is a possible D gene (6 bases). Trimming left V 3 bases short and J 5 bases short, with 10 bases between. This CDR3 is 13 amino acids long. Germline CDR1 is LGHDT and CDR2 is YNNKEL (reference sequence). This CDR3 reads CASSQGGAETQYF. Written as DNA, the CDR3 is TGTGCCAGCAGCCAGGGAGGAGCGGAGACCCAGTACTTC.

The chain joins TRBV7-3 to TRBJ2-5; the match to TRBD2 covers 7 bases. Germline V CDR1 and CDR2: SGHTA, FQGTGA. The CDR3 covers 15 residues. J was trimmed by 2 bases and V by 5 bases; bases with no gene match: 8. In DNA form, the CDR3 reads TGTGCCAGCAGCCCCAATGGCGGGGGACAAGAGACCCAGTACTTC. This encodes CASSPNGGGQETQYF.

V and J are TRBV5-6 and TRBJ1-2; D ambiguous. CDR1 SGHDT and CDR2 YYEEEE come from the germline V gene. V lost 2 bases to trimming and J lost 8 bases, with 7 bases between them. The CDR3 contains 11 residues. The CDR3 DNA sequence: TGTGCCAGCAGCTTATTTTCAGGCTACACCTTC. Translation: CASSLFSGYTF.

The chain recombines TRBV19 with TRBJ2-5; the match to TRBD1 covers 7 bases. V gave up 6 bases and J gave up 4 bases; unmatched junction bases: 8. The CDR3 is 14 amino acids. Germline lookup yields CDR1 LNHDA and CDR2 SQIVND (reference sequence). CDR3 protein: CASSQTGSGETQYF. In DNA form, the CDR3 reads TGTGCCAGTAGCCAGACAGGGTCAGGAGAGACCCAGTACTTC.